Listed here are 11 T cell receptor beta chains from one sample, sequenced in a study of CD8+CD57+ T cells in acquired aplastic anemia. Selection for sequencing was limited to patients who had shown CD8+CD57+ cell expansion by flow cytometry. Researchers used genomic DNA as the template to profile TCR beta VDJ and CDR3. TCRdb itself ran the reads through MiXCR, one entry per CDR3 protein. The repertoire consists of 180,000 or so distinct CDR3 sequences, with less than 50% occurring once and the leading ten covering under 2%. The sequenced sample consisted of sorted CD4+, CD8+, or CD8+CD57+ T cells (not recorded which) from PBMCs. Receptors were obtained from a human donor with aplastic anemia.

This chain links TRBV28 with TRBJ2-2; the D gene could be TRBD1 or TRBD2 (5 bases each). The CDR3 totals 14 residues. Germline V gives CDR1 MDHEN, CDR2 SYDVKM. Trimming shortened V by 8 bases and J by 5 bases, and 15 bases separated the two germline ends. For the CDR3, the DNA is TGTGCCAGCGTCCCGGGACGGATGACCGGGGAGCTGTTTTTT. The encoded protein is CASVPGRMTGELFF.

The gene calls are TRBV29-1 and TRBJ1-1; perhaps TRBD1 as D (6 bases). CDR1 and CDR2 from the germline V gene are SQVTM and ANQGSEA. V lost 8 bases and J 1 base, leaving 14 bases between the germline ends. This CDR3 region has 13 residues. In DNA, the CDR3 is TGCAGCAGTGGGCAGGGGCCGAACACTGAAGCTTTCTTT. Amino acid sequence: CSSGQGPNTEAFF.

This clonotype has a handful of counts. The chain recombines TRBV2 with TRBJ1-5; D is uncertain. The CDR3 is made up of 12 amino acids. The V end lost 4 bases, the J end lost 2 bases, and 3 bases lay between the germline ends. Germline CDR1 is SNHLY and CDR2 is FYNNEI. CDR3 region: CASSVRNQPQHF. The CDR3 bases are TGTGCCAGCAGTGTCCGCAATCAGCCCCAGCATTTT.

V gene TRBV7-8 combines with J gene TRBJ2-7; D is possibly TRBD1 (5 bases). There are 13 residues in the CDR3. Trimming shortened V by 4 bases and J by 7 bases, and 14 bases separated the two germline ends. Germline CDR1 and CDR2: SGHVS and FQNEAQ. The CDR3 is CASSSVRVKEQYF. In DNA form, the CDR3 reads TGTGCCAGCAGCTCGGTCAGGGTCAAGGAGCAGTACTTC.

CDR3 sequence: CASSKGPQDTEAFF. The CDR3 DNA sequence: TGTGCCAGCAGCAAAGGTCCCCAGGACACTGAAGCTTTCTTT. The rearrangement joins TRBV7-9 to TRBJ1-1; D is uncertain. The CDR3 has 14 amino acids. V lost 5 bases to trimming and J lost 3 bases, with 13 bases between them. In germline, CDR1 is SEHNR, CDR2 FQNEAQ (reference sequence).

The V call is TRBV5-5, the J call TRBJ1-6; the D gene is possibly TRBD1 (6 bases). Germline V CDR1 and CDR2: SGHKS, YYEKEE (reference sequence). V was shortened by 4 bases and J by 7 bases, with 12 bases between the two germline ends. CDR3 length equals 14 residues. The DNA of the CDR3 is TGTGCCAGCAGCAGAAGAGGGGGGAATTCACCCCTCCACTTT. Residues: CASSRRGGNSPLHF.

In its sample, this clonotype was seen a few times. The J gene is TRBJ1-2, the V gene TRBV27, with TRBD1 matching 9 bases. This CDR3 is 14 amino acids long. J gave up 4 bases and V 6 bases, and 6 bases lay outside the gene matches. Germline assignment: CDR1 MNHEY and CDR2 SMNVEV (reference sequence). Here the CDR3 DNA reads TGTGCCAGCAGCCGGACAGGGGTTACCTATGGCTACACCTTC. The encoded protein is CASSRTGVTYGYTF.

This clonotype was detected only once. The genes are TRBV2 and TRBJ2-7, with D possibly being TRBD1 (5 bases). Trimming shortened V by 6 bases and J by 4 bases, and 19 bases separated the two germline ends. Germline V CDR1 and CDR2: SNHLY, FYNNEI. The CDR3 is 15 amino acids. The CDR3 region has the DNA TGTGCCAGCAGCCAAGACCCCGACAGCATTTACGAGCAGTACTTC. Translating it yields CASSQDPDSIYEQYF.

There are a few counts of this clonotype. The genes are TRBV5-5 and TRBJ2-7, with 9 bases aligning to TRBD1. CDR1 is SGHKS, CDR2 YYEKEE, per germline (reference sequence). The V segment lost 2 bases and the J segment 0 bases; nucleotides outside the gene matches: 3. CDR3 size: 15 residues. The CDR3 protein is CASSLGTGPSYEQYF. Written as DNA, the CDR3 is TGTGCCAGCAGCTTAGGGACAGGGCCCTCCTACGAGCAGTACTTC.

In its sample, this clonotype was seen many times. This chain joins TRBV27 and TRBJ2-7, with a weak D call TRBD2 (6 bases). Trimming took 6 bases from V and 12 from J, leaving 18 bases between them. Germline V gene sequence: CDR1 MNHEY, CDR2 SMNVEV (reference sequence). The CDR3 runs 12 residues. The CDR3 DNA sequence: TGTGCCAGCAGCTCCCCTCCTCGGGACTCGTACTTC. This sequence encodes CASSSPPRDSYF.

This clonotype was seen many times. This chain connects TRBV7-2 to TRBJ2-7; no clear D gene. The CDR3 has 13 amino acids. V lost 1 base and J 5 bases, leaving 9 bases between the germline ends. Germline-derived CDR1 and CDR2 are SGHTA and FQGNSA. The CDR3 nucleotides are TGTGCCAGCAGCTTAGTCCGGGTCAACGAGCAGTACTTC. It translates to CASSLVRVNEQYF. Using reference TRBV7-2 and TRBJ2-7 for the parts outside the CDR3, the full variable domain is GAGVSQSPSNKVTEKGKDVELRCDPISGHTALYWYRQSLGQGLEFLIYFQGNSAPDKSGLPSDRFSAERTGGSVSTLTIQRTQQEDSAVYLCASSLVRVNEQYFGPGTRLTVT.